This is a list of T cell receptor beta chains from one sample in a study of cytomegalovirus exposure and HLA in healthy donors. Clones were sequenced by immunoSEQ multiplex PCR, and TCRdb holds only the in-frame ones, with some missing. Its listing shows more than 200,000 clones. What was sequenced was PBMCs. The receptors derive from a woman in her 30s in good health and CMV-seropositive. CDR3s include the opening cysteine and the closing phenylalanine or tryptophan. A D gene is named only where the DNA matches it firmly.

TRBJ1-3	TRBV7-6	NA	TGTGCCAGCAGCTTAGTTTGGGCAGGGCAAGGAAACACCATATATTTT	CASSLVWAGQGNTIYF
TRBJ1-5	TRBV28	NA	TGTGCCAGCAGTTTCGGGAGCCACAATCAGCCCCAGCATTTT	CASSFGSHNQPQHF
TRBJ2-5	TRBV2	TRBD2	TGTGCCAGCAGTCCCCCTTCGGCTAGCGGGGAGACCCAGTACTTC	CASSPPSASGETQYF
TRBJ1-1	TRBV2	TRBD1	TGTGCCAGCAGTGTACAGGGGACAGGGGCCACTGAAGCTTTCTTT	CASSVQGTGATEAFF
TRBJ1-1	TRBV29-1	NA	TGCAGCGTTGAAGGAGGCGGCGGGTGGAACACTGAAGCTTTCTTT	CSVEGGGGWNTEAFF
TRBJ2-1	TRBV7-2	TRBD1	TGTGCCAGCAGCTTAGTTTACAGGGGGGTCTTGGACAATGAGCAGTTCTTC	CASSLVYRGVLDNEQFF
TRBJ2-1	TRBV5-1	TRBD2	TGCGCCAGCAGCTTTTCCCCGGGACTAGCGGGAGAGGACAATGAGCAGTTCTTC	CASSFSPGLAGEDNEQFF
TRBJ2-2	TRBV11-2	NA	TGTGCCAGCGGGATCACGAGCAGGTTGCCCACCGGGGGGCTGTTTTTT	CASGITSRLPTGGLFF
TRBJ1-2	TRBV18	NA	TGTGCCAGCTCACCACGCGGGGGCTCCAACTATGGCTACACCTTC	CASSPRGGSNYGYTF
TRBJ2-7	TRBV2	TRBD1	TGTGCCAGCAGTGACTGGGTGACAGGGCTAGACGAGCAGTACTTC	CASSDWVTGLDEQYF
TRBJ2-2	TRBV27	TRBD1	TGTGCCAGCAGGACGGACAGGGGGCGGAACACCGGGGAGCTGTTTTTT	CASRTDRGRNTGELFF
TRBJ1-5	TRBV19	NA	TGTGCCAGTAGTATTAGGGGGTCGTCCTCAATCAGCCCCCAGCATTTT	CASSIRGSSSISPQHF
TRBJ1-2	TRBV4-3	NA	TGCGCCAGCAGCCAAGATGAGGTTAACTATGGCTACACCTTC	CASSQDEVNYGYTF
TRBJ2-5	TRBV6-5	TRBD1	TGTGCCAGCAGCGGGACAGCGGAGACCCAGTACTTC	CASSGTAETQYF
TRBJ2-2	TRBV27	TRBD1	TGTGCCAGCAGACCGGGACAGGGGGGCCCTACGAACACCGGGGAGCTGTTTTTT	CASRPGQGGPTNTGELFF
TRBJ1-2	TRBV5-1	NA	TGCGCCAGCCAGCGGGGGCAGGGGACCCTGAAGGATGGCTACACCTTC	CASQRGQGTLKDGYTF
TRBJ2-7	TRBV28	NA	TGTGCCAGCAGTTTTTCCGGGATCTCCTACGAGCAGTACTTC	CASSFSGISYEQYF
TRBJ1-3	TRBV28	NA	TGTGCCAGCAGGGGGGCAGCTGGAAACACCATATATTTT	CASRGAAGNTIYF
TRBJ2-3	TRBV18	NA	TGTGCCAGCTCACGGCAGAGCAGGGGAGATACGCAGTATTTT	CASSRQSRGDTQYF
TRBJ1-2	TRBV7-6	NA	TGTGCCAGCAGTTTTGCCTCAGGTGACGGCTACACCTTC	CASSFASGDGYTF
TRBJ1-5	TRBV11-2	TRBD1	TGTGCCAGCAGCTTCCCAGGGGGAGGTCAGCCCCAGCATTTT	CASSFPGGGQPQHF
TRBJ2-7	TRBV4-2	NA	TGTGCCAGCAGCCAAGACCCCTTGGACAGCTCCTACGAGCAGTACTTC	CASSQDPLDSSYEQYF
TRBJ1-1	TRBV5-4	NA	TGTGCCAGCAGCTTGGCACAAGGGGGTAACACTGAAGCTTTCTTT	CASSLAQGGNTEAFF
TRBJ2-2	TRBV5-1	TRBD1	TGCGCCAGCAGCTTACTAACCGGGACAGGACCTACCGGGGAGCTGTTTTTT	CASSLLTGTGPTGELFF
TRBJ2-7	TRBV6-6	NA	TGTGCCAGCAGTTACTCCCGCGAGCAGTACTTC	CASSYSREQYF
TRBJ1-1	TRBV29-1	NA	TGCAGCGTTGAAAGCCCCTTCCCGACTGAAGCTTTCTTT	CSVESPFPTEAFF
TRBJ1-2	TRBV7-8	TRBD1	TGTGCCAGCAGCTTACAGGGGGCCTATGGCTACACCTTC	CASSLQGAYGYTF
TRBJ1-6	TRBV27	NA	TGTGCCAGCAGTGTCGGTGGTACGGGCTATAATTCACCCCTCCACTTT	CASSVGGTGYNSPLHF
TRBJ2-1	TRBV5-1	NA	TGCGCCAGCAGCTTGGAGCGGAGCTCCTACAATGAGCAGTTCTTC	CASSLERSSYNEQFF
TRBJ2-2	TRBV28	NA	TGTGCCAGCAGTTTCCGGGCAGGGTTATCCGGGGAGCTGTTTTTT	CASSFRAGLSGELFF
TRBJ1-5	TRBV6-1	TRBD1	TGTGCCAGCACCATGGGACAGGGAATAGGTCAGCCCCAGCATTTT	CASTMGQGIGQPQHF
TRBJ1-4	TRBV7-9	TRBD1	TGTGCCAGCAGCTTACAGGGGGCGGGTAATGAAAAACTGTTTTTT	CASSLQGAGNEKLFF
TRBJ1-4	TRBV18	NA	TGTGCCAGCTCACCACCTGTACAGGGAAGCCGGGAAAAACTGTTTTTT	CASSPPVQGSREKLFF
TRBJ2-5	TRBV7-2	NA	TGTGCCAGCAGCCCCCCCGGGAGTCAGGTTGTGACCCAGTACTTC	CASSPPGSQVVTQYF
TRBJ1-1	TRBV9	NA	TGTGCCAGCAGCGTAGATCGGGGGGCGAACACTGAAGCTTTCTTT	CASSVDRGANTEAFF
TRBJ1-1	TRBV7-8	TRBD1	TGTGCCAGCAGCTTACTGGTAGGGACAGGGTGGACTGAAGCTTTCTTT	CASSLLVGTGWTEAFF
TRBJ1-5	TRBV28	NA	TGTGCCAGCAGTTTCGGGGACACTAGCAATCAGCCCCAGCATTTT	CASSFGDTSNQPQHF
TRBJ2-7	TRBV11-2	TRBD1	TGTGCCAGCAGCTTAAGGGACAGGTTAAGTTACGAGCAGTACTTC	CASSLRDRLSYEQYF
TRBJ2-3	TRBV10-1	NA	TGCGCCAGCAGTTGGACGGGAGTTTCAGATACGCAGTATTTT	CASSWTGVSDTQYF
TRBJ1-2	TRBV6-6	TRBD1	TGTGCCAGCAGGTCACAGGGGGCGACCAACTATGGCTACACCTTC	CASRSQGATNYGYTF
TRBJ2-3	TRBV7-9	TRBD2	TGTGCCAGCAGCTTCGGGACTAGCGGGGGAACAGATACGCAGTATTTT	CASSFGTSGGTDTQYF
TRBJ2-1	TRBV6-5	NA	TGTGCCAGCAGTTACTGGTCGGGCTCCTACAATGAGCAGTTCTTC	CASSYWSGSYNEQFF
TRBJ2-7	TRBV9	NA	TGTGCCAGCAGCGTAGACCTTGGGGCTCCCTACGAGCAGTACTTC	CASSVDLGAPYEQYF
TRBJ2-2	TRBV30	TRBD2	TGTGCCTGGAGTGCGCTAGCGGGAAACACCGGGGAGCTGTTTTTT	CAWSALAGNTGELFF
TRBJ1-2	TRBV5-1	NA	TGCGCCAGCAGCGAGACACAAAACTATGGCTACACCTTC	CASSETQNYGYTF
TRBJ1-2	TRBV2	NA	TGTGCCAGCAGTACAGGGCCCTTTGACTATGGCTACACCTTC	CASSTGPFDYGYTF
TRBJ2-3	TRBV19	TRBD2	TGTGCCAGTAGTATGGGGGCTAGCGGGGAAGATACGCAGTATTTT	CASSMGASGEDTQYF
TRBJ1-1	TRBV4-1	NA	TGCGCCAGCAGCCAAGAAGGAAGGTCAGGTATTCTGAACACTGAAGCTTTCTTT	CASSQEGRSGILNTEAFF
TRBJ1-5	TRBV6-5	NA	TGTGCCAGCAGCAGGGCCCCTGGGCCCCAGCATTTT	CASSRAPGPQHF
TRBJ2-4	TRBV29-1	NA	TGCAGCGCCAGAGGCGGGATCCCCGGGAGAGACATTCAGTACTTC	CSARGGIPGRDIQYF
TRBJ1-1	TRBV9	NA	TGTGCCAGCAGTGTACACAGTGGTCGCACTGAAGCTTTCTTT	CASSVHSGRTEAFF
TRBJ2-7	TRBV7-2	NA	TGTGCCAGCAGCTTAGTCGGGGGGCTGAGCGAGCAGTACTTC	CASSLVGGLSEQYF
TRBJ2-1	TRBV29-1	NA	TGCAGCGCCGCGGGGAACAATGAGCAGTTCTTC	CSAAGNNEQFF
TRBJ2-7	TRBV18	NA	TGTGCCAGCTCACCGGGCAGGGGTCACCCCTACGAGCAGTACTTC	CASSPGRGHPYEQYF
TRBJ2-7	TRBV14	TRBD2	TGTGCCAGCAGCCAAGCAGGCGAAGCGGGGTACGAGCAGTACTTC	CASSQAGEAGYEQYF
TRBJ1-1	TRBV5-8	TRBD1	TGTGCCAGCAGCAGGGGACAGGGACACACTGAAGCTTTCTTT	CASSRGQGHTEAFF
TRBJ2-7	TRBV2	NA	TGTGCCAGCAGTGGTGTCGGCAGGGGATTCGAGGAGCAGTACTTC	CASSGVGRGFEEQYF